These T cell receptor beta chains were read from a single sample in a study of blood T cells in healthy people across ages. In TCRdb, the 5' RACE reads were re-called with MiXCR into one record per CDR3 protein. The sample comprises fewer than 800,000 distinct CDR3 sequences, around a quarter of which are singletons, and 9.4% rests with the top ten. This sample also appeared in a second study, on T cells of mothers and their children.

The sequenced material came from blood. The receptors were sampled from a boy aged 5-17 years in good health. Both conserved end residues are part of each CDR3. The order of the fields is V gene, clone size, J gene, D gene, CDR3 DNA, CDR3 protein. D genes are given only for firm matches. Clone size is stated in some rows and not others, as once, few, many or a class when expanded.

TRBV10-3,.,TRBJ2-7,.,TGTGCCATCAGGGGCGGGACTGTCTCACCCTACGAGCAGTACTTC,CAIRGGTVSPYEQYF
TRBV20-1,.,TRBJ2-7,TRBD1,TGCAGTGCTAGATCGGGGCAGGGGGATTCCTACGAGCAGTACTTC,CSARSGQGDSYEQYF
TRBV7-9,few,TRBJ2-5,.,TGTGCCAGCAGCTTAGGTCAGGACGCTCGAGAGACCCAGTACTTC,CASSLGQDARETQYF
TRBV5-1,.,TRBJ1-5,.,TGCGCCAGCAGCTTATCCGGGGCAAGCAATCAGCCCCAGCATTTT,CASSLSGASNQPQHF
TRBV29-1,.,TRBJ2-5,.,TGCAGCGTTGAGTGGCAGGGGACGGAGACCCAGTACTTC,CSVEWQGTETQYF
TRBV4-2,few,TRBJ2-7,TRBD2,TGTGCCAGCAGCCAAGAAGCGAGCGGGGGGGCCGACGAGCAGTACTTC,CASSQEASGGADEQYF
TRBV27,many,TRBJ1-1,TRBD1,TGTGCCAGCAGTTCAACAGGGGGCACTGAAGCTTTCTTT,CASSSTGGTEAFF
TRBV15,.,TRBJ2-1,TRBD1,TGTGCCACCAGCAGATCACAACAAGGACAGGGAGATGAGCAGTTCTTC,CATSRSQQGQGDEQFF
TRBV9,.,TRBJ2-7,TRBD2,TGTGCCAGCAGCAACCAAGGGAGGGAGGAGCAGTACTTC,CASSNQGREEQYF
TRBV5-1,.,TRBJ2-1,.,TGCGCCAGCAGCGACAGCTCAAACAATGAGCAGTTCTTC,CASSDSSNNEQFF
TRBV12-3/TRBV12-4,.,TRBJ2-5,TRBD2,TGTGCCAGCAGTACTAGCGGCCAAGAGACCCAGTACTTC,CASSTSGQETQYF
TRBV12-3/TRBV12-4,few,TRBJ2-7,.,TGTGCCAGCACAAACAGGGACGGGGGCTACGAGCAGTACTTC,CASTNRDGGYEQYF
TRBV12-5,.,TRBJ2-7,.,TGTGCTAGTGGTTCCCCGACAGGCAACTCCTACGAGCAGTACTTC,CASGSPTGNSYEQYF
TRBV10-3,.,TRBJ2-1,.,TGTGCCACCAGGCCGGGCATTATCGTTGAGCAGTTCTTC,CATRPGIIVEQFF
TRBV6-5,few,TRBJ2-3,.,TGTGCCAGCACCATGGACTCCTACACAGATACGCAGTATTTT,CASTMDSYTDTQYF
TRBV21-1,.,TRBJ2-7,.,TGTGCCAGCAGCAAAGGGGTAGGGGACAGGGAGCACGAGCAGTGCTTC,CASSKGVGDREHEQCF
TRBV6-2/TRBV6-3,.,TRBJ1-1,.,TGTGCCAGCAGTGCCTCGGGAGGGAGTGTTTCGAGGGCTTTCTTT,CASSASGGSVSRAFF
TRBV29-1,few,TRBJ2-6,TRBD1,TGCAGCGTTGAAGATAGGGACAGGGCGAGTGGGGCCGACGTCCTGACTTTC,CSVEDRDRASGADVLTF
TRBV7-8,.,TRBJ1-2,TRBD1,TGTGCCAGCAGCTCAAACCGGGACAGCCTGCGAAGAGGCTACACCTTC,CASSSNRDSLRRGYTF
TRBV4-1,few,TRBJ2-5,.,TGCGCCAGCAGCCAAGGAGCAGCATACAAAGAGACCCAGTACTTC,CASSQGAAYKETQYF
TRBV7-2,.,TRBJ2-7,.,TGTGCCAGCAGCTTAGGGAACATGCTCTCCTACGAGCAGTACTTC,CASSLGNMLSYEQYF
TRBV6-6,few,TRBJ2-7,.,TGTGCCGCCGCTGTCTCCTACGAGCAGTACTTC,CAAAVSYEQYF
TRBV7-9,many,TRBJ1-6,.,TGTGCCAGCAGCTGGGGCCTGGGGCCGAATTCACCCCTCCACTTT,CASSWGLGPNSPLHF
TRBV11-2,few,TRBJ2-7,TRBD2,TGTGCCAGCAGCTTAGATAGCGGGGCGCCTTACGAGCAGTACTTC,CASSLDSGAPYEQYF
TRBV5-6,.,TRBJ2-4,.,TGTGCCAGCAGCTTGATGGGAGGGGGGAAAAACATTCAGTACTTC,CASSLMGGGKNIQYF
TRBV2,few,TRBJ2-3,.,TGTGCCAGCAGTCCTTGGACAGCCACAGATACGCAGTATTTT,CASSPWTATDTQYF
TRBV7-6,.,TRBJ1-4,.,TGTGCCAGCAGCCCAGGGGTGGTAAATGAAAAACTGTTTTTT,CASSPGVVNEKLFF
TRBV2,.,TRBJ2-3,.,TGTGCCAGCAGTGATTGGGTAGCGGCAGATACGCAGTATTTT,CASSDWVAADTQYF
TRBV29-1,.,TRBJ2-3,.,TGCAGCGTGGATGGTACAGGAACCCCCTCAGATACGCAGTATTTT,CSVDGTGTPSDTQYF
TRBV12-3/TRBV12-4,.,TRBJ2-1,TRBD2,TGTGCCAGCAGTTTCCTAGCGGGGCGGGGTGAGCAGTTCTTC,CASSFLAGRGEQFF
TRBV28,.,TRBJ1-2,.,TGTGCCAGCAGTTTCCCAACAGTTAACTATGGCTACACCTTC,CASSFPTVNYGYTF
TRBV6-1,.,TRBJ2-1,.,TGTGCCAGCAGCGCCAGGAGCTCCTACAATGAGCAGTTCTTC,CASSARSSYNEQFF
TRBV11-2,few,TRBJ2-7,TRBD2,TGTGCCAGCAGCTCGGAACTAGCGGGGAACCCCTACGAGCAGTACTTC,CASSSELAGNPYEQYF
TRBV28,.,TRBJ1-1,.,TGTGCCAGCAGGAATACAGGGCTGGGCACTGAAGCTTTCTTT,CASRNTGLGTEAFF
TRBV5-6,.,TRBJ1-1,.,TGTGCCAGCAGCTTGGGCGGCAGAGGGGAAGCTTTCTTT,CASSLGGRGEAFF
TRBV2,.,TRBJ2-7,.,TGTGCCAGCAGACCCCGACAGTGTTCTGGCTACGAGCAGTACTTC,CASRPRQCSGYEQYF
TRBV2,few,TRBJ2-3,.,TGTGCCAGCAAATGGGGATTGGACAGTACAGATACGCAGTATTTT,CASKWGLDSTDTQYF
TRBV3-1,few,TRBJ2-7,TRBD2,TGTGCCAGCAGCCAGATCCTAACCGGACTAGCGGGAGGCGAGCAGTACTTC,CASSQILTGLAGGEQYF
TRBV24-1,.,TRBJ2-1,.,TGTGCCACCAGTGATGAACGGGAACATGAGCAGTTCTTC,CATSDEREHEQFF
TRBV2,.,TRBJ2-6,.,TGTGCCAGCATGGGGGCCCGGCGGTTCGGGGCCAACGTCCTGACTTTC,CASMGARRFGANVLTF
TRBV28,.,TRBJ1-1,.,TGTGCCAGCAGTTTATTTTTGGGTAATACTGAAGCTTTCTTT,CASSLFLGNTEAFF
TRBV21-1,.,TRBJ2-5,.,TGTGCCAGCAGCAATAAAAGCCAAGAGACCCAGTACTTC,CASSNKSQETQYF
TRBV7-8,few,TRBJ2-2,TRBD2,TGTGCCTGCACTTTAGGTCAGCGGGAGGGTATAAAGAACACCGGGGAGCTGTTTTTT,CACTLGQREGIKNTGELFF
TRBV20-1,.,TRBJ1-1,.,TGCAGTGCTCCGTTCGGCAGGCGAGACGGTGAAGCTTTCTTT,CSAPFGRRDGEAFF
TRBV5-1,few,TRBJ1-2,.,TGCGCCAGCAGCCAAGACAGAGCCTATGGCTACACCTTC,CASSQDRAYGYTF
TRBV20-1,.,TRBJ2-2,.,TGCAGTGCTAGAGGAGTTCTGTTTACCGGGGAGCTGTTTTTT,CSARGVLFTGELFF
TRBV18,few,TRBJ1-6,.,TGTGCCAGCTCACCATGGCCAGGATCTTCACCCCTCCACTTT,CASSPWPGSSPLHF
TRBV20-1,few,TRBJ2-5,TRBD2,TGCAGTGCTAGACGCGGGAGGGCACTGGAGACCCAGTACTTC,CSARRGRALETQYF
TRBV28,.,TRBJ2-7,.,TGTGCCAGCAGTTTCTGGGGGGATTCCTACGAGCAGTACTTC,CASSFWGDSYEQYF
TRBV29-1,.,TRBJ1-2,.,TGCAGCGTACACGGGGCGGACTATGGCTACACCTTC,CSVHGADYGYTF
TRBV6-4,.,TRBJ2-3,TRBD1,TGTGCCAGCAGTGAGACAGGGCTCTTCACAGATACGCAGTATTTT,CASSETGLFTDTQYF
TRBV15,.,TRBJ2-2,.,TGTGCCACCAGCGCTACACCATTGGCCGGGGAGCTGTTTTTT,CATSATPLAGELFF
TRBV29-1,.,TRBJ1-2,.,TGCAGCGTTGCCATCCTCCAGGACTATGGCTACACCTTC,CSVAILQDYGYTF
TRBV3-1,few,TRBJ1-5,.,TGTGCCAGCAGCCAAGCAGGAGATGGCAATCAGCCCCAGCATTTT,CASSQAGDGNQPQHF
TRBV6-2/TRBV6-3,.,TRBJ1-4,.,TGTGCCAGCAGTTACTCCGAGGACGGGAATGAAAAACTGTTTTTT,CASSYSEDGNEKLFF
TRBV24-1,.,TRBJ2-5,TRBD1,TGTGCCACCAGTGAGGAGACAGGGGCAGAGACCCAGTACTTC,CATSEETGAETQYF